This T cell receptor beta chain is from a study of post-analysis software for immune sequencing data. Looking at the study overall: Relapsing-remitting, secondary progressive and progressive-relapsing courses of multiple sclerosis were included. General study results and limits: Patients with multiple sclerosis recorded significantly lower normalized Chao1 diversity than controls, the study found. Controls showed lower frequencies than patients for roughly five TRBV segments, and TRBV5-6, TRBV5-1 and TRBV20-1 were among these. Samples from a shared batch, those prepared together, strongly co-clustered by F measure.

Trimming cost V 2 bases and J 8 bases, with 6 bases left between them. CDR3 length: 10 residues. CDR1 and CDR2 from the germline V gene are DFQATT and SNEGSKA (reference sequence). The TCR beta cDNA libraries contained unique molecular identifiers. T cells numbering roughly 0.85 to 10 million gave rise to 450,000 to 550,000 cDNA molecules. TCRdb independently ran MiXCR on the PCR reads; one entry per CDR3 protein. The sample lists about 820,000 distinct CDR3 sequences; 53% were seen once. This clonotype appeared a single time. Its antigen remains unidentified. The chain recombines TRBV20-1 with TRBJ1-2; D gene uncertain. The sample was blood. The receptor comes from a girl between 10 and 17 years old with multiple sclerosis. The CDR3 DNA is TGCAGTGCTAGACCCGGGGGCTACACCTTC. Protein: CSARPGGYTF.